One TCR beta chain is described in this entry. This may be a read error: a much more frequent sequence differs by one nucleotide. Germline V gene sequence: CDR1 LGHDT, CDR2 YNNKEL (reference sequence). This CDR3 has 17 amino acids. For TCR beta, libraries came from iRepertoire HTBI primers and Arm-PCR of CDR3 regions. TCRdb recomputed calls from the multiplex PCR reads with MiXCR, one row per CDR3 protein. The sample has 400,000 to 500,000 distinct CDR3 sequences, approximately 14% seen once. These data come from a study of regulatory T cells in long-lasting Graves disease. Time point indicated: newly diagnosed GD, antithyroid drugs for less than 3 months. PBMCs were the source of the RNA used for TCR sequencing. These data were likewise used in another study, on T cells in Graves' hyperthyroidism and ophthalmopathy.

This sample comprised peripheral blood mononuclear cells (PBMCs), obtained at new diagnosis, from a patient treated with antithyroid drugs. The clonotype was recovered from a woman aged 45-59 years with Graves disease. The chain carries TRBV3-1 and TRBJ2-1; 9 bases agree with TRBD2. CDR3 sequence: CASSQDPQPGTSNEQSF. Written as DNA, the CDR3 is TGTGCCAGCAGCCAAGACCCCCAGCCCGGGACTAGCAATGAGCAGTCCTTC.